Listed below are T cell receptor beta chains from one sample, sequenced in a study of chemoradiotherapy in HPV16-positive cancers. The data were produced by immunoSEQ multiplex PCR, yet TCRdb's version contains in-frame clones alone and is incomplete. The table records more than 10,000 clones, roughly 77% of them present only once. Sample acquisition took place from a patient who underwent chemoradiotherapy. These receptors all stem from a human donor with HPV-associated anogenital cancer. Both conserved end residues are part of each CDR3. A D gene is named only where the DNA matches it firmly. Size is stated for part of the rows, as once, few or many counts, or as a class when the clone is expanded.

clone size: -; V gene: TRBV5-5; J gene: TRBJ1-1; D gene: -; CDR3 protein: CASSINRNTEAFF; CDR3 DNA: TGTGCCAGCAGCATAAATAGGAACACTGAAGCTTTCTTT
clone size: -; V gene: TRBV7-9; J gene: TRBJ2-2; D gene: TRBD1; CDR3 protein: CASSLGVNLRGYTGELFF; CDR3 DNA: TGTGCCAGCAGCTTAGGAGTTAACCTCAGGGGGTACACCGGGGAGCTGTTTTTT
clone size: once; V gene: TRBV4-3; J gene: TRBJ1-1; D gene: -; CDR3 protein: CASSLSFLGNTEAFF; CDR3 DNA: TGCGCCAGCAGCCTAAGCTTCCTTGGGAACACTGAAGCTTTCTTT
clone size: -; V gene: TRBV15; J gene: TRBJ2-7; D gene: TRBD1; CDR3 protein: CATSPWGQNYEQYF; CDR3 DNA: TGTGCCACCAGCCCATGGGGACAGAACTACGAGCAGTACTTC
clone size: few; V gene: TRBV9; J gene: TRBJ1-3; D gene: -; CDR3 protein: CASSVGGNTIYF; CDR3 DNA: TGTGCCAGCAGCGTAGGTGGAAACACCATATATTTT
clone size: -; V gene: TRBV4-2; J gene: TRBJ1-1; D gene: -; CDR3 protein: CASSLGKGTEAFF; CDR3 DNA: TGTGCCAGCAGCCTAGGGAAGGGCACTGAAGCTTTCTTT
clone size: -; V gene: TRBV15; J gene: TRBJ2-1; D gene: -; CDR3 protein: CATSRDLSPNEQFF; CDR3 DNA: TGTGCCACCAGCAGAGATTTGAGCCCCAATGAGCAGTTCTTC
clone size: -; V gene: TRBV11-1; J gene: TRBJ2-3; D gene: -; CDR3 protein: CASSLRVDTQYF; CDR3 DNA: TGTGCCAGCAGCTTGAGAGTGGATACGCAGTATTTT
clone size: once; V gene: TRBV25-1; J gene: TRBJ1-1; D gene: TRBD1; CDR3 protein: CASRTTGGDGTEAFF; CDR3 DNA: TGTGCCAGCAGAACGACAGGGGGCGATGGCACTGAAGCTTTCTTT
clone size: few; V gene: TRBV6-5; J gene: TRBJ2-5; D gene: TRBD1; CDR3 protein: CASSLDRGKTQYF; CDR3 DNA: TGTGCCAGCAGCCTGGACAGGGGAAAGACCCAGTACTTC
clone size: -; V gene: TRBV7-6; J gene: TRBJ2-7; D gene: -; CDR3 protein: CASSLDSTYEQYF; CDR3 DNA: TGTGCCAGCAGCTTGGACAGCACCTACGAGCAGTACTTC
clone size: -; V gene: TRBV6-5; J gene: TRBJ2-7; D gene: TRBD1; CDR3 protein: CASSSTGLAYEQYF; CDR3 DNA: TGTGCCAGCAGTTCGACAGGGTTAGCCTACGAGCAGTACTTC
clone size: -; V gene: TRBV28; J gene: TRBJ1-3; D gene: TRBD1; CDR3 protein: CASSLPQARDRGHTIYF; CDR3 DNA: TGTGCCAGCAGTCTCCCCCAGGCCCGGGACAGGGGACACACCATATATTTT
clone size: -; V gene: TRBV27; J gene: TRBJ1-1; D gene: -; CDR3 protein: CASSFSQGGRTEAFF; CDR3 DNA: TGTGCCAGCAGTTTTTCACAGGGAGGGAGAACTGAAGCTTTCTTT
clone size: once; V gene: TRBV4-1; J gene: TRBJ1-6; D gene: -; CDR3 protein: CASSQGTWPALHF; CDR3 DNA: TGCGCCAGCAGCCAAGGAACTTGGCCAGCCCTCCACTTT
clone size: -; V gene: TRBV7-2; J gene: TRBJ1-1; D gene: -; CDR3 protein: CASSLGGFGEAFF; CDR3 DNA: TGTGCCAGCAGCTTAGGGGGCTTTGGTGAAGCTTTCTTT
clone size: -; V gene: TRBV5-4; J gene: TRBJ2-1; D gene: TRBD2; CDR3 protein: CASSSRLAGIENEQFF; CDR3 DNA: TGTGCCAGCAGCTCAAGGCTAGCGGGGATCGAGAATGAGCAGTTCTTC
clone size: -; V gene: TRBV4-1; J gene: TRBJ2-3; D gene: TRBD2; CDR3 protein: CASSQGPSGGATDTQYF; CDR3 DNA: TGCGCCAGCAGCCAAGGTCCTAGCGGGGGGGCCACAGATACGCAGTATTTT
clone size: -; V gene: TRBV18; J gene: TRBJ2-1; D gene: -; CDR3 protein: CASSPPGHPGNNEQFF; CDR3 DNA: TGTGCCAGCTCACCACCCGGACACCCAGGGAACAATGAGCAGTTCTTC
clone size: -; V gene: TRBV5-1; J gene: TRBJ2-7; D gene: -; CDR3 protein: CASSLGTGRGDEQYF; CDR3 DNA: TGCGCCAGCAGCTTGGGTACAGGGAGGGGCGACGAGCAGTACTTC
clone size: -; V gene: TRBV11-2; J gene: TRBJ2-7; D gene: -; CDR3 protein: CASSLVSRYEQYF; CDR3 DNA: TGTGCCAGCAGCTTAGTCTCAAGGTACGAGCAGTACTTC
clone size: -; V gene: TRBV5-4; J gene: TRBJ2-2; D gene: -; CDR3 protein: CASSFDSGNTGELFF; CDR3 DNA: TGTGCCAGCAGCTTTGATTCGGGGAACACCGGGGAGCTGTTTTTT
clone size: -; V gene: TRBV5-1; J gene: TRBJ1-5; D gene: -; CDR3 protein: CASSIGPRGPNQPQHF; CDR3 DNA: TGCGCCAGCAGCATAGGGCCGAGGGGTCCCAATCAGCCCCAGCATTTT
clone size: -; V gene: TRBV11-2; J gene: TRBJ2-7; D gene: -; CDR3 protein: CASSRARWDYEQYF; CDR3 DNA: TGTGCCAGCAGCCGGGCGAGGTGGGACTACGAGCAGTACTTC
clone size: -; V gene: TRBV5-1; J gene: TRBJ1-1; D gene: -; CDR3 protein: CASSLSGQDTEAFF; CDR3 DNA: TGCGCCAGCAGCTTGAGTGGTCAGGACACTGAAGCTTTCTTT